The clone carrying this T cell receptor (beta chain) was seen a handful of times. The antigen is not known. 5'RACE primed from the constant segment yielded TCR alpha and TCR beta cDNA libraries bearing sample barcodes and UMIs. MiXCR, run by TCRdb on the 5' RACE reads, gives a single entry per CDR3 protein. This sample carries about 500,000 distinct CDR3 sequences, around 20% of them seen once, and the ten largest clones take around 13%. The CDR3 has 15 residues. V was cut by 0 bases and J by 2 bases, with 11 bases left in between. The data were obtained in a study of T-cell memory formation after mild COVID-19. Whole-study results and caveats: Contracting CD4+ clones lay largely in CM and EM, with CD8+ ones residing in EMRA.

The sequence came from an adult woman who had mild COVID-19 (a few samples of this study predate the infection). Cell type and time point are not known. V usage is TRBV12-3 or TRBV12-4 and J usage is TRBJ2-7; D is possibly TRBD2 (5 bases). The sequencing input was PBMCs or a T cell subset sorted from them (not recorded which). In DNA, the CDR3 is TGTGCCAGCAGTTTAGCCCCCCGGGGAGCCTACGAGCAGTACTTC. Amino acids: CASSLAPRGAYEQYF.